This T cell receptor (beta chain) was observed in a study of T cells after yellow fever vaccination. Across the whole study: CD3, CD45RA, CCR7 and CD95 staining defined sorted EM, EMRA, CM and Tscm cells.

Findings of the study overall: Of the clonotypes, a small share occurred in both CD4 and CD8 compartments. Within the sorted memory subsets, almost all vaccine-responding clonotypes could not be detected on day 0.

In this sample, this clonotype is medium-sized (0.01 to 0.1%). MiXCR, run by TCRdb on the 5' RACE reads, gives a single entry per CDR3 protein. The data show about 25,000 distinct CDR3 sequences, less than 4% seen once. The CDR3 is made up of 12 amino acids. The germline CDR1 and CDR2 sequences are LGHDT and YNNKEL (reference sequence). Trimming removed 0 bases from V and 13 bases from J, with 7 bases in between. Sequences were derived from PBMCs, either bulk or a sorted T-cell subset (CD4+, CD8+, memory, or dextramer-sorted; not recorded which), sampled about 49 days after the first yellow fever vaccination. This receptor was obtained from a man younger than 35 who received the YFV17D yellow fever vaccine. The chain combines TRBV3-1 with TRBJ2-6; D ambiguous. CDR3 sequence reads: CASSQDLGVLTF. DNA of the CDR3: TGTGCCAGCAGCCAAGATCTAGGGGTCCTGACTTTC. The variable domain in full, with the rest retrieved from reference TRBV3-1 and TRBJ2-6, is DTAVSQTPKYLVTQMGNDKSIKCEQNLGHDTMYWYKQDSKKFLKIMFSYNNKELIINETVPNRFSPKSPDKAHLNLHINSLELGDSAVYFCASSQDLGVLTFGAGSRLTVL.